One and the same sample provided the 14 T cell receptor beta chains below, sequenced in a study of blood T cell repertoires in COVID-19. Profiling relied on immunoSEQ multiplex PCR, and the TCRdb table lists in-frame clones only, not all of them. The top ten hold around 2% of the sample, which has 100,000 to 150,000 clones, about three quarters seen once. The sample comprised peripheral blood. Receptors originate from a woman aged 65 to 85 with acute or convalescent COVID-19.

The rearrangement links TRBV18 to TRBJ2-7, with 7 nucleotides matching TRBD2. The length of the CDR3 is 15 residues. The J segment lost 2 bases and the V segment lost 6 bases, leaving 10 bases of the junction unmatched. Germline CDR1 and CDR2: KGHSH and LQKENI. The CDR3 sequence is CASSPGSGRTYEQYF. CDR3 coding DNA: TGTGCCAGCTCCCCGGGTAGCGGGCGAACCTACGAGCAGTACTTC.

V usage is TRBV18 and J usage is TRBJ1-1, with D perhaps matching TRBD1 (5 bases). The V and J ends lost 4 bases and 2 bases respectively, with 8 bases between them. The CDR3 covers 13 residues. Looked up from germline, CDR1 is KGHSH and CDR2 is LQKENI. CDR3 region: CASSQGINTEAFF. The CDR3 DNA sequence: TGTGCCAGCTCACAGGGGATCAACACTGAAGCTTTCTTT. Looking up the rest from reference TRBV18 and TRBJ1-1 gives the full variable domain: NAGVMQNPRHLVRRRGQEARLRCSPMKGHSHVYWYRQLPEEGLKFMVYLQKENIIDESGMPKERFSAEFPKEGPSILRIQQVVRGDSAAYFCASSQGINTEAFFGQGTRLTVV.

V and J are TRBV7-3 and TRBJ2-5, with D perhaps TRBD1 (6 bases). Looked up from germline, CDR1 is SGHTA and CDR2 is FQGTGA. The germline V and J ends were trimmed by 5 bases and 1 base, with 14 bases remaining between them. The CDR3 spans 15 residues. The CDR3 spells CASSPTGTLQETQYF. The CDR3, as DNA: TGTGCCAGCAGCCCCACCGGGACACTCCAAGAGACCCAGTACTTC. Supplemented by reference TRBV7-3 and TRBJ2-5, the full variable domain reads GAGVSQTPSNKVTEKGKYVELRCDPISGHTALYWYRQSLGQGPEFLIYFQGTGAADDSGLPNDRFFAVRPEGSVSTLKIQRTERGDSAVYLCASSPTGTLQETQYFGPGTRLLVL.

The CDR3 region is CAIRDSSSYNSPLHF. The CDR3 DNA is TGTGCCATCAGGGACAGCAGCTCCTATAATTCACCCCTCCACTTT. J is TRBJ1-6 and V is TRBV10-3; a weak D match, TRBD1 (6 bases). Germline-derived CDR1 and CDR2 are ENHRY and SYGVKD. With 6 bases removed from V and 0 bases from J, the gap between germline ends came to 9 bases. The CDR3 sequence is 15 residues long.

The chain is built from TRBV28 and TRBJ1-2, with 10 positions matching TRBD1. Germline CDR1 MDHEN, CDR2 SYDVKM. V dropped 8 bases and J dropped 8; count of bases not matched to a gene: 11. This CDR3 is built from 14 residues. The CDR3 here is CASGVGDRGRGYTF. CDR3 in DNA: TGTGCCAGCGGGGTGGGAGACAGGGGGCGCGGCTACACCTTC.

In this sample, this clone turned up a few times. CDR3 protein: CASSGRGDNQPQHF. Written as DNA, the CDR3 is TGTGCCAGCAGTGGAAGGGGCGACAATCAGCCCCAGCATTTT. V usage is TRBV27 and J usage is TRBJ1-5, with a tentative D call TRBD1 (5 bases). Germline lookup yields CDR1 MNHEY and CDR2 SMNVEV (reference sequence). With 5 bases removed from V and 3 bases from J, the gap between germline ends came to 11 bases. CDR3 length equals 14 residues.

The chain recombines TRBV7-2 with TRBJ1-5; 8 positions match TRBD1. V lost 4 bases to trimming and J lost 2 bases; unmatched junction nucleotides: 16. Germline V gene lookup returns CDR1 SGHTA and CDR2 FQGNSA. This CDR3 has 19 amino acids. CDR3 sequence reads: CASSYLPGQAFGGNQPQHF. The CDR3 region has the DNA TGTGCCAGCAGCTACCTACCGGGACAGGCTTTCGGCGGCAATCAGCCCCAGCATTTT. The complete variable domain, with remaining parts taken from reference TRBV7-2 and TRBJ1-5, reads GAGVSQSPSNKVTEKGKDVELRCDPISGHTALYWYRQSLGQGLEFLIYFQGNSAPDKSGLPSDRFSAERTGGSVSTLTIQRTQQEDSAVYLCASSYLPGQAFGGNQPQHFGDGTRLSIL.

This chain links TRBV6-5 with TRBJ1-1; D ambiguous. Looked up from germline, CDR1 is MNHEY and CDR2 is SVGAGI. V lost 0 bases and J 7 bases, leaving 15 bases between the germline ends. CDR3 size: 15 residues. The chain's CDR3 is CASSYSRGFGLEAFF. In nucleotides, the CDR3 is TGTGCCAGCAGTTACTCGAGAGGGTTTGGCCTTGAAGCTTTCTTT.

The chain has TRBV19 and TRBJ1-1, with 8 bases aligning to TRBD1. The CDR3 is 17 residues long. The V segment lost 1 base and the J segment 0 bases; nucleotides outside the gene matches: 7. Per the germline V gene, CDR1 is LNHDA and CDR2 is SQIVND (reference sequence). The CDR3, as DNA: TGTGCCAGTAGTATAGCAGGGGGCGTGGGGTTGAACACTGAAGCTTTCTTT. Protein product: CASSIAGGVGLNTEAFF.

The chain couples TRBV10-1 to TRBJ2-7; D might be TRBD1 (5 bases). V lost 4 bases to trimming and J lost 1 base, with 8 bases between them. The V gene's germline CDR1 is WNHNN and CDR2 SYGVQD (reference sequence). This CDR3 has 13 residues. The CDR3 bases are TGCGCCAGCAGTGCAGGGCCTTCCTACGAGCAGTACTTC. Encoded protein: CASSAGPSYEQYF.

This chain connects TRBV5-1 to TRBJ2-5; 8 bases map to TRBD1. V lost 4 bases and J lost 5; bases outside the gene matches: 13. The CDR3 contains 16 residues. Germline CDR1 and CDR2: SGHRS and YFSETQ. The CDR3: CASSKDPQGGVETQYF. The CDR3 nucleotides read TGCGCCAGCAGCAAAGACCCACAGGGGGGTGTCGAGACCCAGTACTTC.

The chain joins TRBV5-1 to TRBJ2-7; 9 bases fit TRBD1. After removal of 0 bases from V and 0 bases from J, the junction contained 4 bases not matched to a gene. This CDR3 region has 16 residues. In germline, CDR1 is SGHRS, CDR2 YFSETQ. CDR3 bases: TGCGCCAGCAGCTTGGTTTCGGGACAGGGCTCCTACGAGCAGTACTTC. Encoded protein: CASSLVSGQGSYEQYF.

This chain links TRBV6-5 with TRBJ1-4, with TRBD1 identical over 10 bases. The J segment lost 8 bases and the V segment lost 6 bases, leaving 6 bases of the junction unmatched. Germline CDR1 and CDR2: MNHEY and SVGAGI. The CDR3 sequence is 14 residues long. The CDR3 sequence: CASRGDRGREKLFF. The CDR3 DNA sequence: TGTGCCAGCAGGGGGGACAGGGGTAGGGAAAAACTGTTTTTT.

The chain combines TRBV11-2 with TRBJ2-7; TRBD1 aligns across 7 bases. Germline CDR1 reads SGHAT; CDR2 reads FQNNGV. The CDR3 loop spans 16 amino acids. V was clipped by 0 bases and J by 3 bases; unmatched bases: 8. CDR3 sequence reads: CASSLELGTVRYEQYF. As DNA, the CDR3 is TGTGCCAGCAGCTTAGAACTAGGGACAGTGCGCTACGAGCAGTACTTC.